This TCR beta chain was found in a study of shared clonotypes between healthy human individuals. Whole-study results and caveats: Shared clonotypes across all four donors exceeded non-shared ones in generation probability. The study sampled only blood, and tissue repertoires likely differ. Represented genetic and exposure-history diversity was restricted by having few donors.

It was across several immunoSEQ plates that each subset's genomic DNA was evenly split. This table comes from immunoSEQ multiplex PCR, and its TCRdb copy is limited to in-frame clones, with some not included. The sample has some 2.1 million clones, 95% seen once. With 2 bases removed from V and 1 base from J, the gap between germline ends came to 11 bases. The germline V gene has CDR1 MNHEY and CDR2 SVGAGI. This CDR3 has 15 residues. With regard to this clone: Its antigen is currently unknown.

This TCR came from a man younger than 35 in good health. This chain joins TRBV6-5 and TRBJ1-1; D not certain. Sequenced input: naive CD4+ T cells sorted from blood. Subset indicated: CD45RA+ positively selected. The CDR3 DNA reads TGTGCCAGCAGTTACCGGGGAAGGGAGAACACTGAAGCTTTCTTT. It is translated as CASSYRGRENTEAFF.